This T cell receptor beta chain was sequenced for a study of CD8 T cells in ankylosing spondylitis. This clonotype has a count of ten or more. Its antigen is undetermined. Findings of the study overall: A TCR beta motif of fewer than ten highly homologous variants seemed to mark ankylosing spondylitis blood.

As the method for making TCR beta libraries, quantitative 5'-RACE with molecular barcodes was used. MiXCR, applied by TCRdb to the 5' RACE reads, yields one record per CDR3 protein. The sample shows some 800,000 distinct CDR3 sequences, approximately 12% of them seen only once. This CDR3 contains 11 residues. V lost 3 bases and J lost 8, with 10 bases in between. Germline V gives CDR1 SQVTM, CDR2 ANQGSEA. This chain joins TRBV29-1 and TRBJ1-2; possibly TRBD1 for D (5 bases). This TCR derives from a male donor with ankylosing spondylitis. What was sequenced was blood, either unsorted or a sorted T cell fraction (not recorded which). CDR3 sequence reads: CSVDGAGGYTF. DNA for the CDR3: TGCAGCGTTGATGGGGCCGGCGGCTACACCTTC. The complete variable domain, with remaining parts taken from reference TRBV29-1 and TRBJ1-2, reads SAVISQKPSRDICQRGTSLTIQCQVDSQVTMMFWYRQQPGQSLTLIATANQGSEATYESGFVIDKFPISRPNLTFSTLTVSNMSPEDSSIYLCSVDGAGGYTFGSGTRLTVV.